This passage covers 20 T cell receptor beta chains from one sample sequenced in a study of T cells in Graves' hyperthyroidism and ophthalmopathy. Researchers took RNA transcripts and amplified the TCR beta CDR3 regions from them. TCR CDR3 regions were first amplified by RT-PCR with HTBI primers. TCRdb re-derived calls from the multiplex PCR reads in MiXCR, one entry per CDR3 protein. The sample holds nearly 600,000 distinct CDR3 sequences, about 15% seen once. Sequenced input: blood. Receptors were obtained from a woman aged 30 to 39 with Graves' hyperthyroidism that later progressed to Graves' ophthalmopathy.

This clonotype was recorded many times. The chain carries TRBV28 and TRBJ2-7; D may be TRBD1 or TRBD2 (5 bases each). Germline V gene sequence: CDR1 MDHEN, CDR2 SYDVKM. The CDR3 length is 14 residues. V lost 4 bases, J lost 0 bases, and 10 bases lay in between. The CDR3 sequence is CASSSGTASYEQYF. Here the CDR3 DNA reads TGTGCCAGCAGTTCCGGGACCGCCTCCTACGAGCAGTACTTC.

The chain employs TRBV19 and TRBJ2-1; 9 nucleotides align to TRBD2. From germline, CDR1 is LNHDA and CDR2 SQIVND (reference sequence). V was pared by 0 bases and J by 7 bases, with 10 bases of the junction left unmatched. The CDR3 runs to 17 residues. The CDR3 sequence is CASSIDRRLAGSNEQFF. CDR3 DNA: TGTGCCAGTAGTATAGATCGTAGGCTAGCGGGATCGAATGAGCAGTTCTTC.

The chain combines TRBV27 with TRBJ2-7; tentatively, D is TRBD1 or TRBD2 (5 bases each). CDR3 size: 16 residues. The ends were cut back, 2 bases at V and 2 bases at J, with 16 bases in the middle. CDR1 is MNHEY and CDR2 is SMNVEV in the germline V gene (reference sequence). The CDR3 nucleotides read TGTGCCAGCAGTTTAGAGTGGTCCGAGGGGCCCTACGAGCAGTACTTC. The encoded protein is CASSLEWSEGPYEQYF.

This clonotype was counted ten times or more. The V gene is TRBV7-8, the J gene TRBJ2-1; a possible D gene is TRBD1 (6 bases). Trimming left V 4 bases short and J 2 bases short, with 18 bases between. The germline CDR1 and CDR2 sequences are SGHVS and FQNEAQ. CDR3 size: 17 residues. The CDR3, as DNA: TGTGCCAGCAGCTCCCACAGGGAATGGGGAGCCTACAATGAGCAGTTCTTC. Its protein is CASSSHREWGAYNEQFF.

This clonotype was seen many times. The chain has TRBV30 and TRBJ1-1; D is ambiguous. The germline V gene encodes CDR1 GTSNPN and CDR2 SVGIG (reference sequence). Trimming took 3 bases from V and 1 from J, leaving 12 bases between them. This CDR3 is built from 14 residues. CDR3: CAWRAGNGNTEAFF. DNA for the CDR3: TGTGCCTGGAGGGCGGGAAATGGGAACACTGAAGCTTTCTTT.

This clonotype was seen ten or more times. The chain recombines TRBV19 with TRBJ2-2; D gene unclear. The ends were cut back, 3 bases at V and 9 bases at J, with 20 bases in the middle. The CDR3 extends over 16 amino acids. Germline-derived CDR1 and CDR2 are LNHDA and SQIVND (reference sequence). This chain's CDR3 is CASSIGLGYEQRELFF. CDR3 bases: TGTGCCAGTAGTATTGGTCTCGGCTACGAGCAGAGGGAGCTGTTTTTT.

Ten or more counts support this clonotype. The rearrangement joins TRBV19 to TRBJ1-6; 7 nucleotides agree with TRBD1. Germline assignment: CDR1 LNHDA and CDR2 SQIVND (reference sequence). With V trimmed by 4 bases and J by 5 bases, 2 bases remained unmatched. This CDR3 is 14 amino acids long. The CDR3: CASSKGQNNSPLHF. The CDR3 region has the DNA TGTGCCAGTAGTAAGGGACAGAATAATTCACCCCTCCACTTT.

The table lists this clonotype with a few counts. This chain connects TRBV27 to TRBJ2-5; D gene ambiguous. Trimming cost V 5 bases and J 2 bases, with 12 bases left between them. From germline, CDR1 is MNHEY and CDR2 SMNVEV (reference sequence). CDR3 length equals 14 residues. The CDR3 DNA is TGTGCCAGCAGTCCGGTTTACAATCAAGAGACCCAGTACTTC. Encoded protein: CASSPVYNQETQYF.

The sample holds many counts of this clonotype. This chain joins TRBV29-1 and TRBJ2-5; D ambiguous. Germline loops: CDR1 SQVTM, CDR2 ANQGSEA. This CDR3 is built from 12 residues. Trimming pared 7 bases from V and 5 bases from J, leaving 14 bases between. The CDR3 loop reads CSAVHYVETQYF. CDR3 coding DNA: TGCAGCGCCGTTCATTACGTGGAGACCCAGTACTTC.

At least ten counts were recorded for this clonotype. This rearrangement joins TRBV6-2 or TRBV6-3 to TRBJ2-1, with 7 bases aligning to TRBD2. Germline V CDR1 and CDR2: MNHEY, SVGEGT. The CDR3 has 13 residues. After removal of 5 bases from V and 5 bases from J, the junction contained 3 bases not matched to a gene. In DNA form, the CDR3 reads TGTGCCAGCAGTCAACTAGCGCACAATGAGCAGTTCTTC. Translating gives CASSQLAHNEQFF.

The rearrangement links TRBV11-3 to TRBJ1-5, with 9 positions matching TRBD1. V trimming: 5 bases; J trimming: 7 bases; junction bases outside the gene matches: 6. CDR1 and CDR2 from the germline V gene are SGHNT and YENEEA. The CDR3 sequence is 14 residues long. CDR3 region: CASSKGQGSQPQHF. The CDR3 DNA sequence: TGTGCCAGCAGCAAGGGACAGGGTAGCCAGCCCCAGCATTTT.

This clonotype was detected only a few times. The V gene is TRBV5-1, the J gene TRBJ2-3, with TRBD2 matching over 8 bases. Germline CDR1 and CDR2: SGHRS and YFSETQ. V trimming: 5 bases; J trimming: 4 bases; junction bases outside the gene matches: 9. The CDR3 extends over 15 amino acids. In nucleotides, the CDR3 is TGCGCCAGCAGGTACAGCGGGAGTTCGGCAGATACGCAGTATTTT. This sequence encodes CASRYSGSSADTQYF.

This clonotype showed up many times. The chain uses TRBV19 and TRBJ2-3; the match to TRBD2 covers 8 bases. The CDR3 runs to 16 residues. CDR1 is LNHDA and CDR2 is SQIVND in the germline V gene (reference sequence). V lost 5 bases and J lost 6; bases outside the gene matches: 13. DNA of the CDR3: TGTGCCAGTAGTCCCGTTTCGAGCGGGAGTGGTGATACGCAGTATTTT. Its protein is CASSPVSSGSGDTQYF.

There are a few counts of this clonotype. The chain employs TRBV27 and TRBJ2-3, with D perhaps being TRBD1 or TRBD2 (5 bases each). The CDR3 sequence is 12 residues long. V lost 8 bases, J lost 0 bases, and 6 bases lay in between. Germline V gives CDR1 MNHEY, CDR2 SMNVEV (reference sequence). CDR3 residues: CASGDSTDTQYF. CDR3 bases: TGTGCCAGCGGGGACAGCACAGATACGCAGTATTTT.

This clonotype was seen at least ten times. V usage is TRBV24-1 and J usage is TRBJ1-5; 8 bases line up with TRBD1. V was pared by 4 bases and J by 2 bases, with 6 bases of the junction left unmatched. In germline, CDR1 is KGHDR, CDR2 SFDVKD. CDR3 length: 16 amino acids. The CDR3 reads CATSERTGRGNQPQHF. The CDR3 DNA follows: TGTGCCACCAGTGAAAGGACAGGGAGGGGCAATCAGCCCCAGCATTTT.

Many counts were recorded for this clonotype. The chain has TRBV7-9 and TRBJ2-3, with TRBD2 matching over 9 bases. The length of the CDR3 is 16 residues. The V gene end was trimmed by 5 bases and the J gene end by 5 bases; junction bases not matched to a gene: 11. The germline V gene encodes CDR1 SEHNR and CDR2 FQNEAQ (reference sequence). This CDR3 reads CASSVPSGRKGDTQYF. For the CDR3, the DNA is TGTGCCAGCAGCGTCCCCAGCGGGAGGAAAGGAGATACGCAGTATTTT.

This clonotype was observed at least ten times. The CDR3 coding sequence is TGTGCCATCAAACCCGGGACCTACTCTGGAAACACCATATATTTT. Amino acid sequence: CAIKPGTYSGNTIYF. The chain has TRBV10-3 and TRBJ1-3, with D perhaps matching TRBD1 (5 bases). Per the germline V gene, CDR1 is ENHRY and CDR2 is SYGVKD. CDR3 length: 15 residues. Between the trimmed V and J ends, which lost 7 bases and 0 bases, there was a span of 13 bases.

This clonotype appeared many times. The rearrangement uses TRBV7-6 and TRBJ1-4; 10 bases agree with TRBD1. J gave up 8 bases and V 3 bases, and 6 bases lay outside the gene matches. Per germline, CDR1 SGHVS and CDR2 FNYEAQ. There are 15 residues in the CDR3. CDR3 residues: CASSLFGTGDEKLFF. As DNA, the CDR3 is TGTGCCAGCAGCTTGTTTGGGACAGGGGACGAAAAACTGTTTTTT.

This clonotype has a count of ten or more. The gene calls are TRBV6-1 and TRBJ2-7; the D is unclear. This CDR3 is built from 10 residues. CDR1 is MNHNS and CDR2 is SASEGT in the germline V gene. Trimming took off 7 bases at V and 3 bases at J, with 4 bases between the two ends. The DNA for the CDR3 is TGTGCCAGCATGCGCTACGAGCAGTACTTC. Translated: CASMRYEQYF.

This clonotype has ten or more counts. The chain recombines TRBV11-1 with TRBJ1-1, with 8 bases fitting TRBD1. After removal of 3 bases from V and 4 bases from J, the junction contained 4 bases not matched to a gene. CDR1 and CDR2 (germline): SGHAT, FQDESV (reference sequence). The CDR3 sequence is 14 residues long. The CDR3 DNA reads as TGTGCCAGCAGCTTGACGGACAGGGCCACTGAAGCTTTCTTT. Its translation: CASSLTDRATEAFF.